This T cell receptor (beta chain) emerged from a study of tumor-infiltrating lymphocytes in localized non-small cell lung cancer (dated by TCRdb to about 2021). Study-wide context: The cohort covered several histologies, both smokers and never-smokers, and patients whose samples were collected after neoadjuvant chemotherapy. The paired tumor versus uninvolved lung comparison of immunoSEQ T-cell fraction included approximately 55 patients. The overall ICON cohort was composed of some 140 surgical patients with localized non-small cell lung cancer whose tumors were resected. Each patient contributed resected tumor tissue and uninvolved lung tissue from the same patient, described as non-adjacent to the tumor. The same patients underwent several integrated assays, with TCR sequencing performed together with flow cytometry, multiplex immunofluorescence, RNA-seq, exome sequencing and proteomics. Here is what the overall study found, with its caveats: TCRbeta sequencing supported higher T cell infiltration in tumors than in uninvolved lung tissue, consistent with immunofluorescence CD3 counts. Assay coverage varied across patients depending on available tissue quantity, so only a subset of the cohort had TCR sequencing. TCR-derived T-cell fraction did not differ between the flow cytometry-defined immunotypes IM1 (good prognosis) and IM2 (poor prognosis). Because different pieces of the same tissue were used for different assays, technical variation could not be separated from intratumor heterogeneity.

The T-cell fraction in tumor and uninvolved lung tissue was provided by TCR sequencing with the immunoSEQ assay. The authors' pipeline ran thus. For survival analysis, patients were divided into high (upper tertile) and low (lower two tertiles) T-cell fraction groups, which were compared by log-rank test. A signed-rank test was used to test differences in T-cell fraction between paired tumor and uninvolved lung samples. What TCRdb holds here is the immuneACCESS table cut down to in-frame rearrangements. Part of the clones is not present; checked against another copy, under half of the missing clones reflect an unresolved V gene, and the others are unexplained. For V, J and clone size, that table is used; D and trimming come from the DNA. The sample contains approximately 3,000 clones, roughly 50% of them found a single time. Roughly a tenth of the sample is held by the ten biggest clonotypes. The CDR3 runs 12 amino acids, cysteine and phenylalanine included. Only the CDR3 portion is preserved as DNA: 36 bases, with reading frame beginning at the first base. CDR1 MNHNS and CDR2 SASEGT were looked up in the germline V gene. Deletion took 5 bases off V and 3 bases off J, with a span of 7 bases between the germline ends.

As concerns this clone: Which antigen it targets is not known. Qualities for individual bases were not recorded, and no much larger clone is one base off.

ICON enrollment began in early 2016, and the last patient was enrolled in September 2018. From a subcohort of 70 or so patients, fresh tumor and matched uninvolved tissue were collected for in-depth immune analyses, including TCR sequencing. TCR sequencing was performed on DNA isolated from bulk tissue, without cell sorting. This clonotype originated in a human donor with non-small cell lung cancer. The sequencing sample was made of uninvolved lung tissue not adjacent to the tumor. Rearrangement joined TRBV6-1 to TRBJ2-5; no D gene call is confident. The CDR3 region has the sequence CASSRHKETQYF. The DNA is TGTGCCAGCAGTAGACACAAAGAGACCCAGTACTTC.